This TCR beta chain stems from a study of T cells in women clearing cervical HPV infection. Germline values: CDR1 ENHRY, CDR2 SYGVKD. With V trimmed by 7 bases and J by 10 bases, 8 bases remained unmatched. The length of the CDR3 is 14 residues. TCRdb's copy holds only in-frame clones and misses some; the assay was immunoSEQ multiplex PCR. The ten most abundant clones cover under 3.5% of a sample with about 29,000 clones. About this clone itself: The read comes to an end 3 residues before the CDR3 does, leaving the germline J gene to fill in the end.

The sample taken for sequencing was blood buffy coat. The sequence was obtained from a woman between 18 and 69 years old with a cervical HPV16 infection that either progressed to CIN3+ or cleared (not recorded which). This sequence joins TRBV10-3 and TRBJ1-6, with TRBD1 matching 9 bases. CDR3: CAITADRGGSPLHF. CDR3 DNA, as far as it was read: TGTGCCATCACCGCGGACAGGGGAGGGTCACCC.